The 23 T cell receptor beta chains below were found in one sample sequenced in a study of early T cells in non-severe SARS-CoV-2 infection. In TCRdb, the 5' RACE reads were re-called with MiXCR into one record per CDR3 protein. The data contain some 120,000 distinct CDR3 sequences, under 15% of them singletons. Sequencing was done on a sample of whole blood. All receptors come from an adult who was a healthcare worker with PCR-confirmed SARS-CoV-2 infection or an uninfected control (not recorded which).

This clonotype occurred many times. V and J are TRBV2 and TRBJ1-6, with a weak D call TRBD1 (6 bases). V was clipped by 1 base and J by 10 bases, with 14 bases between them. Germline assignment: CDR1 SNHLY and CDR2 FYNNEI. This CDR3 is 15 amino acids long. CDR3 region: CASSEGTVGASPLHF. CDR3 nucleotide sequence: TGTGCCAGCAGTGAAGGGACGGTGGGGGCCTCACCCCTCCACTTT.

The rearrangement links TRBV11-3 to TRBJ2-1; D might be TRBD2 (5 bases). The CDR3 is 14 residues long. Per the germline V gene, CDR1 is SGHNT and CDR2 is YENEEA. V was trimmed by 3 bases and J by 5 bases, leaving 11 bases between them. This chain's CDR3 is CASSFMGENNEQFF. The CDR3, as DNA: TGTGCCAGCAGCTTTATGGGAGAGAACAATGAGCAGTTCTTC.

J is TRBJ1-1 and V is TRBV5-1, with D perhaps TRBD1 (5 bases). CDR3 length: 16 residues. Germline CDR1 is SGHRS and CDR2 is YFSETQ. V lost 4 bases and J lost 4, with 20 bases in between. The CDR3 sequence is CASSPLSGGSTTEAFF. The CDR3 coding sequence is TGCGCCAGCAGCCCGCTTAGTGGGGGATCGACCACTGAAGCTTTCTTT.

This chain links TRBV4-1 with TRBJ2-3; D remains unclear. The CDR3 loop spans 15 amino acids. V lost 0 bases, J lost 4 bases, and 11 bases lay in between. Looked up from germline, CDR1 is MGHRA and CDR2 is YSYEKL. CDR3 DNA: TGCGCCAGCAGCCAAGACGGCGTTGTTGCAGATACGCAGTATTTT. This encodes CASSQDGVVADTQYF.

The J gene is TRBJ2-3, the V gene TRBV20-1; D is possibly TRBD1 or TRBD2 (5 bases each). This CDR3 has 11 amino acids. CDR1 is DFQATT and CDR2 is SNEGSKA in the germline V gene (reference sequence). V shed 6 bases and J shed 4 bases, with 8 bases lying between them. CDR3 region: CSAWDADTQYF. DNA for the CDR3: TGCAGTGCCTGGGACGCAGATACGCAGTATTTT.

Written as DNA, the CDR3 is TGTGCCAGCAGCTTATTTCCCTCAGCGGCTACCTCCTACGAGCAGTACTTC. It is translated as CASSLFPSAATSYEQYF. This sequence joins TRBV7-9 and TRBJ2-7; TRBD2 is a possible D gene (5 bases). V gave up 2 bases and J gave up 0 bases, with 17 bases separating them. CDR3 length: 17 residues. Germline V gene lookup returns CDR1 SEHNR and CDR2 FQNEAQ (reference sequence).

This clonotype was seen more than once but under ten times. The genes are TRBV11-2 and TRBJ2-7; perhaps TRBD2 as D (7 bases). CDR3 size: 16 residues. Germline loops: CDR1 SGHAT, CDR2 FQNNGV. Trimming removed 5 bases from V and 2 bases from J, with 19 bases in between. CDR3: CASSRYRRGRTYEQYF. CDR3 bases: TGTGCCAGCAGCCGGTACAGGCGGGGGCGAACCTACGAGCAGTACTTC.

The chain joins TRBV29-1 to TRBJ2-7, with D tentatively TRBD2 (6 bases). The CDR3 has 13 amino acids. V lost 3 bases, J lost 2 bases, and 11 bases lay in between. Germline V gives CDR1 SQVTM, CDR2 ANQGSEA. In DNA, the CDR3 is TGCAGCGTTGACGGGGGAACAACCTACGAGCAGTACTTC. Its translation: CSVDGGTTYEQYF.

This clonotype was seen only a few times. CDR3 in amino acids: CASSRQVYNEKLFF. The DNA of the CDR3 is TGTGCCAGCAGCCGCCAGGTTTATAATGAAAAACTGTTTTTT. The genes are TRBV4-2 and TRBJ1-4; no clear D gene. Germline V gene sequence: CDR1 LGHNA, CDR2 YNFKEQ. The germline V and J ends were trimmed by 4 bases and 4 bases, with 10 bases remaining between them. The CDR3 spans 14 residues.

This clonotype was seen at least ten times. The chain has TRBV20-1 and TRBJ1-1; perhaps TRBD1 as D (6 bases). The germline V gene encodes CDR1 DFQATT and CDR2 SNEGSKA (reference sequence). The CDR3 has 14 amino acids. Trimming left V 6 bases short and J 4 bases short, with 18 bases between. In DNA form, the CDR3 reads TGCAGTGCCGCCGAGGGGGGAGGAGGCACTGAAGCTTTCTTT. Amino acids: CSAAEGGGGTEAFF.

This clonotype was seen a few times. The CDR3 reads CSVDNEQFF. The CDR3 DNA follows: TGCAGCGTTGATAATGAGCAGTTCTTC. The chain combines TRBV29-1 with TRBJ2-1; D remains unclear. The CDR3 has 9 residues. Trimming took 3 bases from V and 7 from J, leaving 1 base between them. CDR1 and CDR2 (germline): SQVTM, ANQGSEA.

This clonotype was detected only a few times. At one boundary the junction diverges from the germline segment, which might be a read error. The J gene is TRBJ2-4, the V gene TRBV10-3; 8 bases match TRBD2. CDR1 and CDR2 (germline): ENHRY, SYGVKD. The CDR3 has 13 residues. The CDR3 coding sequence is TGTGCCATCACTGCGGAGAGCCGAGGACTAGCCGCTTTC. This sequence encodes CAITAESRGLAAF.

This clonotype has ten or more counts. This chain joins TRBV5-1 and TRBJ2-7; D tentatively fits TRBD1 or TRBD2 (6 bases each). The CDR3 totals 15 residues. The V gene lost 2 bases and the J gene lost 6 bases, with 18 bases spanning the gap. Germline V gives CDR1 SGHRS, CDR2 YFSETQ. In DNA, the CDR3 is TGCGCCAGCAGCTTCAATGGGGGGCGAAAAGGCGAGCAGTACTTC. Its protein product is CASSFNGGRKGEQYF.

This clonotype was counted at least ten times. The rearrangement links TRBV5-1 to TRBJ2-5, with TRBD2 identical over 9 bases. The ends lost 2 bases at V and 2 bases at J; junction bases unmatched: 4. CDR3 length: 15 amino acids. Germline loops: CDR1 SGHRS, CDR2 YFSETQ. In DNA, the CDR3 is TGCGCCAGCAGCTTCCAGCGGGGGGATCAAGAGACCCAGTACTTC. Its protein product is CASSFQRGDQETQYF. The full variable domain, rest sourced from reference TRBV5-1 and TRBJ2-5, is KAGVTQTPRYLIKTRGQQVTLSCSPISGHRSVSWYQQTPGQGLQFLFEYFSETQRNKGNFPGRFSGRQFSNSRSEMNVSTLELGDSALYLCASSFQRGDQETQYFGPGTRLLVL.

The genes are TRBV10-3 and TRBJ1-3; 7 bases are a match to TRBD1. The V segment lost 8 bases and the J segment 4 bases; nucleotides outside the gene matches: 2. The CDR3 is 12 residues long. Germline V CDR1 and CDR2: ENHRY, SYGVKD. CDR3 protein: CAIRQGGNTIYF. The CDR3 DNA sequence: TGTGCCATCCGACAGGGAGGAAACACCATATATTTT.

This clonotype was counted at least ten times. This chain connects TRBV7-9 to TRBJ2-7, with 7 bases matching TRBD2. V shed 0 bases and J 1 base; nucleotides not matched to a gene: 0. CDR3 size: 14 residues. CDR1 and CDR2 from the germline V gene are SEHNR and FQNEAQ (reference sequence). The CDR3 is CASSLAGGSYEQYF. The DNA for the CDR3 is TGTGCCAGCAGCTTAGCGGGGGGGTCCTACGAGCAGTACTTC.

V and J are TRBV20-1 and TRBJ1-2, with D maybe TRBD1 (5 bases). V lost 6 bases and J lost 7, with 15 bases in between. This CDR3 comprises 12 residues. CDR1 and CDR2 from the germline V gene are DFQATT and SNEGSKA (reference sequence). The CDR3 protein is CSATDMDIGYTF. The DNA for the CDR3 is TGCAGTGCCACGGACATGGACATTGGCTACACCTTC.

This clonotype was recorded at least ten times. The gene calls are TRBV11-2 and TRBJ2-1; D not resolved. CDR3 length: 13 residues. Trimming stripped 1 base from V and 7 bases from J, with 8 bases between. Per the germline V gene, CDR1 is SGHAT and CDR2 is FQNNGV. DNA for the CDR3: TGTGCCAGCAGCTTAGCGGTTGGGAATGAGCAGTTCTTC. Translating it yields CASSLAVGNEQFF.

Many counts were recorded for this clonotype. The rearrangement uses TRBV5-1 and TRBJ2-5; possible D gene TRBD2, 7 bases. CDR1 and CDR2 (germline): SGHRS, YFSETQ. V shed 2 bases and J shed 0 bases, with 8 bases lying between them. The CDR3 is 14 amino acids. DNA for the CDR3: TGCGCCAGCAGCTTAGGGGGGGACCAAGAGACCCAGTACTTC. This translates into CASSLGGDQETQYF.

At least ten counts were recorded for this clonotype. The chain uses TRBV5-1 and TRBJ2-5; maybe TRBD2 (6 bases). The CDR3 length is 11 residues. V dropped 7 bases and J dropped 3 bases, with 7 bases sitting between them. CDR1 is SGHRS and CDR2 is YFSETQ in the germline V gene. The CDR3 DNA reads TGCGCCAGCTGGGAGGAAGAGACCCAGTACTTC. Its protein product is CASWEEETQYF.

The rearrangement links TRBV27 to TRBJ1-5, with D possibly matching TRBD1 (6 bases). The CDR3 is 16 amino acids. Trimming left V 3 bases short and J 1 base short, with 13 bases between. The V gene's germline CDR1 is MNHEY and CDR2 SMNVEV (reference sequence). The CDR3 region has the DNA TGTGCCAGCAGTTTGTTCGGGGGCTGGAGCAATCAGCCCCAGCATTTT. Translating it yields CASSLFGGWSNQPQHF.

The chain recombines TRBV12-3 or TRBV12-4 with TRBJ1-2, with unresolved D. There are 12 residues in the CDR3. The germline V and J ends were trimmed by 2 bases and 4 bases, with 5 bases remaining between them. CDR3 loop: CASSLTAYGYTF. In nucleotides, the CDR3 is TGTGCCAGCAGTTTAACCGCCTATGGCTACACCTTC.

V is TRBV5-1 and J is TRBJ1-4, with 9 bases lining up with TRBD1. Germline assignment: CDR1 SGHRS and CDR2 YFSETQ. The CDR3 is 15 residues long. V was pared by 4 bases and J by 5 bases, with 6 bases of the junction left unmatched. The CDR3 spells CASSQTGTGNEKLFF. CDR3 sequence (DNA): TGCGCCAGCAGCCAAACCGGGACAGGGAATGAAAAACTGTTTTTT.